What follows is one TCR beta chain and its context. The entry originates in a study of blood T cell repertoires in COVID-19. Assay: immunoSEQ multiplex PCR; the TCRdb copy retains only in-frame clones and omits some. The profile shows hundreds of thousands of clones, 88% of them singletons. Germline V lookup: CDR1 SGHVS, CDR2 FNYEAQ. The ends were cut back, 1 base at V and 3 bases at J, with 9 bases in the middle. The CDR3 runs to 15 residues. Sequenced input: PBMCs or T cells enriched from blood (not recorded which). This TCR was sampled from a woman aged 45-60 years who had recovered from COVID-19. The V gene is TRBV7-6, the J gene TRBJ1-4, with TRBD1 as a possible D gene (5 bases). CDR3 residues: CASSLGGLSNEKLFF. CDR3 bases: TGTGCCAGCAGCTTAGGGGGACTGTCTAATGAAAAACTGTTTTTT. Combining the CDR3 with reference TRBV7-6 and TRBJ1-4 gives the whole variable domain GAGVSQSPRYKVTKRGQDVALRCDPISGHVSLYWYRQALGQGPEFLTYFNYEAQQDKSGLPNDRFSAERPEGSISTLTIQRTEQRDSAMYRCASSLGGLSNEKLFFGSGTQLSVL.